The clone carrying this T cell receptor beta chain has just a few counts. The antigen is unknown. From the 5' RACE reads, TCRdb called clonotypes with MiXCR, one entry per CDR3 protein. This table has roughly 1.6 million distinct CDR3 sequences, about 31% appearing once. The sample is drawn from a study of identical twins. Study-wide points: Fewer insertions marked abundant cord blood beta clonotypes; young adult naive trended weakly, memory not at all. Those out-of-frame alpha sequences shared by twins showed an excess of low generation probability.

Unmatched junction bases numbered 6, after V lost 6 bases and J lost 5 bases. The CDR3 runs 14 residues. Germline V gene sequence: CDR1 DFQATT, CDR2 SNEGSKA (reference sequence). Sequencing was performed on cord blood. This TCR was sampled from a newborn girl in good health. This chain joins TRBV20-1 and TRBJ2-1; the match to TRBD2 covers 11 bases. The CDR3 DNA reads TGCAGTGCCTTAGCGGGAGGGCCGAACAATGAGCAGTTCTTC. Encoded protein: CSALAGGPNNEQFF.